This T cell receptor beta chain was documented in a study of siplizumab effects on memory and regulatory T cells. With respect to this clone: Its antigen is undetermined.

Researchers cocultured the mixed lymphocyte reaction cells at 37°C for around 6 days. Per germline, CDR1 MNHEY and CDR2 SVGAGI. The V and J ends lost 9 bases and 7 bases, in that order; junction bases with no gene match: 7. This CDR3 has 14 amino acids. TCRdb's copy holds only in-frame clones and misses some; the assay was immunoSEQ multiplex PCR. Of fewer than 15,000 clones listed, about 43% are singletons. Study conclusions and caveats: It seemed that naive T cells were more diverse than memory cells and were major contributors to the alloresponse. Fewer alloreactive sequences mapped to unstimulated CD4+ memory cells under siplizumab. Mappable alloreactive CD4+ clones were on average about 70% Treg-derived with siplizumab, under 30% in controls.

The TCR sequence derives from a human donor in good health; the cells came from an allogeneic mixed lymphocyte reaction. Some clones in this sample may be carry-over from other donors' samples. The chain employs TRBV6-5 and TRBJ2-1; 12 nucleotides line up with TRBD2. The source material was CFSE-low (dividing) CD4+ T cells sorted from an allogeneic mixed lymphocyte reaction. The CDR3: CASRTSGTVNEQFF. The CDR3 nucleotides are TGTGCCAGTCGGACTAGCGGGACGGTAAATGAGCAGTTCTTC.